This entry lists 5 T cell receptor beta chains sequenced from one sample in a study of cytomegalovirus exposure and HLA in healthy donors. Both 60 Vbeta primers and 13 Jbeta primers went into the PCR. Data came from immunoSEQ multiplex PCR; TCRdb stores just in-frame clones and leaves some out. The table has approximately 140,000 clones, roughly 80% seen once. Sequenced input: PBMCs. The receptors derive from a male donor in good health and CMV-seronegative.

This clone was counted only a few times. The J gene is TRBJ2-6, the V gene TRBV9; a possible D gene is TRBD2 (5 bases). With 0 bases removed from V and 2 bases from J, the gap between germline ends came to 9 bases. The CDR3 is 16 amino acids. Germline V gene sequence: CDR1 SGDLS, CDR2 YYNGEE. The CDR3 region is CASSVGSGAGANVLTF. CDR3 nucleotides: TGTGCCAGCAGCGTAGGGTCCGGGGCTGGGGCCAACGTCCTGACTTTC.

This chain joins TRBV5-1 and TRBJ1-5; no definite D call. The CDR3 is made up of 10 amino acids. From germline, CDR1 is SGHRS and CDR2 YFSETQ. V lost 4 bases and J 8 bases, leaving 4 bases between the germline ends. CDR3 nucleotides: TGCGCCAGCAGCCTAGAGCCCCAGCATTTT. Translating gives CASSLEPQHF. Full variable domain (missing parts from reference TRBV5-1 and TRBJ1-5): KAGVTQTPRYLIKTRGQQVTLSCSPISGHRSVSWYQQTPGQGLQFLFEYFSETQRNKGNFPGRFSGRQFSNSRSEMNVSTLELGDSALYLCASSLEPQHFGDGTRLSIL.

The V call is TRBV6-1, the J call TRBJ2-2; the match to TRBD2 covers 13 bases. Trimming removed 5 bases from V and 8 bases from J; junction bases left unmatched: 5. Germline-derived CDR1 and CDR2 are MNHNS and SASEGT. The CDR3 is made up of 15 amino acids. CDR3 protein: CASSTGTSGAGELFF. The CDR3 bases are TGTGCCAGCAGTACAGGGACTAGCGGGGCGGGGGAGCTGTTTTTT.

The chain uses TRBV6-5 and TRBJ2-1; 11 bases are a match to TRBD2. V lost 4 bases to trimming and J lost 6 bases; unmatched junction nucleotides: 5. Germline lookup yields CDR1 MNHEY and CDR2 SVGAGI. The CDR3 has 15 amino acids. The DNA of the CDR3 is TGTGCCAGCAGTTCTAGCGGGGGGCCAGTCAATGAGCAGTTCTTC. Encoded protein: CASSSSGGPVNEQFF.

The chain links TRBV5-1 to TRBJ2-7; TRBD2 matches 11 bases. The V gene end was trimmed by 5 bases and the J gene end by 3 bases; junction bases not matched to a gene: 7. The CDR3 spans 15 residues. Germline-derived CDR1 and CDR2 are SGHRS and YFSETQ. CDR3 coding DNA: TGCGCCAGCAGGTCCGGGACTAGCGGAGTCTACGAGCAGTACTTC. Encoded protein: CASRSGTSGVYEQYF.